This T cell receptor beta chain derives from a study of technical replicates of blood from a handful of donors. The protocol was immunoSEQ multiplex PCR, while the TCRdb copy is restricted to in-frame clones and leaves out a portion. The table lists about 67,000 clones, under 98% of them singletons. Germline V lookup: CDR1 SQVTM, CDR2 ANQGSEA. The V segment lost 3 bases and the J segment 5 bases; nucleotides outside the gene matches: 3. CDR3 length: 14 amino acids. The rearrangement uses TRBV29-1 and TRBJ2-3, with 12 bases aligning to TRBD1. The clonotype was recovered from a human donor in good health. The sample consisted of T cells isolated from PBMCs. This chain's CDR3 is CSVEGTGGRDTQYF. In nucleotides, the CDR3 is TGCAGCGTTGAGGGGACAGGGGGCAGAGATACGCAGTATTTT.